Listed below are T cell receptor beta chains from one sample, sequenced in a study of T cell changes during pregnancy in multiple sclerosis. TCRdb's copy holds only in-frame clones and misses some; the assay was immunoSEQ multiplex PCR. The sample lists about 68,000 clones, around 90% occurring once. The sample here was peripheral blood, taken in the second trimester of pregnancy. These receptor sequences come from a female donor with multiple sclerosis, enrolled in a pregnancy study. Each CDR3 is given with its conserved first and last residue. A D gene is named only where the DNA matches it firmly. Clone size appears in some rows only: once, few, many, or a class for an expanded clone.

v_gene	len	j_gene	abundance	d_gene	CDR3nt	CDR3aa
TRBV6-1	17	TRBJ2-3	NA	NA	TGTGCCAGCAGGGAATCTAAGGGGAGGGGGAACACAGATACGCAGTATTTT	CASRESKGRGNTDTQYF
TRBV11-3	15	TRBJ2-1	NA	TRBD2	TGTGCCAGCAGCCCTGTGTCGGGGGGGTACAATGAGCAGTTCTTC	CASSPVSGGYNEQFF
TRBV7-2	18	TRBJ1-5	NA	TRBD1	TGTGCCAGCAGCGGGCGGACAGGGGAGGGTTTAAGCAATCAGCCCCAGCATTTT	CASSGRTGEGLSNQPQHF
TRBV2	12	TRBJ2-7	NA	NA	TGTGCCAGCAGGGGCATCTCCTACGAGCAGTACTTC	CASRGISYEQYF
TRBV18	15	TRBJ1-5	NA	TRBD1	TGTGCCAGCTCGACCGGGACAGGGGGCGGACAGCCCCAGCATTTT	CASSTGTGGGQPQHF
TRBV2	12	TRBJ1-1	NA	NA	TGTGCCAGCCGACAGTTAAACACTGAAGCTTTCTTT	CASRQLNTEAFF
TRBV6-5	14	TRBJ1-6	NA	TRBD1	TGTGCCAGCAGTTGGGGGACAGGGAATTCACCCCTCCACTTT	CASSWGTGNSPLHF
TRBV4-3	12	TRBJ1-2	NA	TRBD1	TGCGCCAGCAGCCAAAACAGGGGTAGCTACACCTTC	CASSQNRGSYTF
TRBV29-1	12	TRBJ2-7	NA	NA	TGCAGCGTTCTAACAGGACCCTACGAGCAGTACTTC	CSVLTGPYEQYF
TRBV6-6	16	TRBJ2-3	NA	NA	TGTGCCAGCAGTTTCCCAGCTATGGGGCTCGTAGATACGCAGTATTTT	CASSFPAMGLVDTQYF
TRBV7-9	17	TRBJ1-6	NA	NA	TGTGCCAGCAGCGTAAGAACCGGGACACCATATAATTCACCCCTCCACTTT	CASSVRTGTPYNSPLHF
TRBV19	15	TRBJ2-7	NA	TRBD1	TGTGCCAGTAGTAGCCCCAGGGGGATCAACTACGAGCAGTACTTC	CASSSPRGINYEQYF
TRBV20-1	11	TRBJ1-2	NA	NA	TGCAGTGCCCCCCCCCGGGTCACCTACACCTTC	CSAPPRVTYTF
TRBV10-3	13	TRBJ2-7	NA	NA	TGTGCCATCGCGGACAGCCTCTCCTACGAGCAGTACTTC	CAIADSLSYEQYF
TRBV7-3	14	TRBJ2-5	NA	NA	TGTGCCAGCAGCTTAAGGGGGGATCAAGAGACCCAGTACTTC	CASSLRGDQETQYF
TRBV9	20	TRBJ2-1	NA	TRBD2	TGTGCCAGCAGCGTAGAGGGGACTAGCGGGGGCCTAAGCTCCTACAATGAGCAGTTCTTC	CASSVEGTSGGLSSYNEQFF
TRBV2	13	TRBJ2-5	NA	TRBD2	TGTGCCAGGTCTAGCGGGGGACAAGAGACCCAGTACTTC	CARSSGGQETQYF
TRBV21-1	14	TRBJ1-1	few	NA	TGTGCCAGCAGCAAAGCGGGACAGGGGAAAAAAGCTTTCTTT	CASSKAGQGKKAFF